Below, 20 T cell receptor beta chains from the same sample are listed, as sequenced in a study of cytomegalovirus exposure and HLA in healthy donors. Primers for the PCR totalled 60 Vbeta and 13 Jbeta. Data came from immunoSEQ multiplex PCR; TCRdb stores just in-frame clones and leaves some out. The sample gives almost 200,000 clones, almost 85% of which show up once; over 2% is in the top ten. The sequenced material came from PBMCs. The receptors shown here come from a woman between 50 and 59 years old in good health and CMV-seronegative.

The chain combines TRBV4-1 with TRBJ1-2; D is possibly TRBD1 (6 bases). V lost 3 bases and J 4 bases, leaving 15 bases between the germline ends. The CDR3 runs 15 residues. Germline CDR1 reads MGHRA; CDR2 reads YSYEKL. The CDR3: CASSHREQGSYGYTF. The CDR3 DNA follows: TGCGCCAGCAGCCACAGGGAACAGGGATCCTATGGCTACACCTTC.

This clone was recorded a few times. The rearrangement joins TRBV28 to TRBJ2-3, with 9 bases matching TRBD2. The CDR3 extends over 17 amino acids. Per the germline V gene, CDR1 is MDHEN and CDR2 is SYDVKM. V lost 3 bases and J lost 5; bases outside the gene matches: 12. In DNA form, the CDR3 reads TGTGCCAGCAGTTTTTTAAGCGGGAGGACCGCCATAGATACGCAGTATTTT. This encodes CASSFLSGRTAIDTQYF.

Note on this clone: Germline is not matched at one junction end, which may reflect a read error. The chain has TRBV28 and TRBJ1-5; 8 positions match TRBD1. CDR1 and CDR2 (germline): MDHEN, SYDVKM. CDR3 size: 14 residues. CDR3 protein: CTSIPGQVNQPQHF. As DNA, the CDR3 is TGTACCAGCATCCCGGGACAGGTCAATCAGCCCCAGCATTTT.

CDR3 protein: CASSLSSPRTDTQYF. CDR3 coding DNA: TGTGCCAGCAGTTTATCCTCCCCGAGAACAGATACGCAGTATTTT. The J gene is TRBJ2-3, the V gene TRBV27; D remains unclear. V shed 0 bases and J shed 3 bases, with 10 bases lying between them. Per germline, CDR1 MNHEY and CDR2 SMNVEV (reference sequence). The CDR3 contains 15 residues.

This clone appeared a few times. This chain joins TRBV5-1 and TRBJ1-2; D call uncertain. Trimming stripped 7 bases from V and 0 bases from J, with 16 bases between. There are 15 residues in the CDR3. The V gene's germline CDR1 is SGHRS and CDR2 YFSETQ. The CDR3 nucleotides read TGCGCCAGCGCTGAGGGTCAGGCGACTAACTATGGCTACACCTTC. Encoded protein: CASAEGQATNYGYTF.

This sequence joins TRBV25-1 and TRBJ2-5, with 7 bases that match TRBD2. CDR1 MGHDK and CDR2 SYGVNS come from the germline V gene. V trimming: 6 bases; J trimming: 4 bases; junction bases outside the gene matches: 2. The CDR3 is 12 residues long. CDR3 nucleotides: TGTGCCAGCAGAGGGGAGGGAGAGACCCAGTACTTC. As protein: CASRGEGETQYF.

The chain is built from TRBV6-6 and TRBJ1-3; weak D call: TRBD1 (5 bases). CDR3 length equals 14 residues. Trimming removed 5 bases at V and 1 base at J, with 9 bases between. Germline CDR1 MNHNY, CDR2 SVGAGI (reference sequence). CDR3 sequence (DNA): TGTGCCAGCAGTCGCAGGGAATCTGGAAACACCATATATTTT. It codes for CASSRRESGNTIYF.

The genes are TRBV11-3 and TRBJ2-7; D might be TRBD1 (5 bases). The germline V gene encodes CDR1 SGHNT and CDR2 YENEEA. V was trimmed by 5 bases and J by 0 bases, leaving 14 bases between them. The CDR3 is made up of 15 amino acids. CDR3 bases: TGTGCCAGCAGCAAGGGGTACGGCGACTCCTACGAGCAGTACTTC. As protein: CASSKGYGDSYEQYF.

The chain carries TRBV10-1 and TRBJ2-5, with unresolved D. Germline V gene sequence: CDR1 WNHNN, CDR2 SYGVQD (reference sequence). This CDR3 is 13 amino acids long. V lost 0 bases, J lost 5 bases, and 7 bases lay in between. The CDR3 sequence is CASSESPRETQYF. DNA of the CDR3: TGCGCCAGCAGTGAGTCCCCCCGGGAGACCCAGTACTTC.

This clone came up once. V and J are TRBV7-8 and TRBJ2-7; 15 bases align to TRBD2. This CDR3 contains 15 residues. CDR1 and CDR2 from the germline V gene are SGHVS and FQNEAQ. Germline trimming cut 6 bases from V and 4 bases from J; bases unmatched to any gene: 4. As DNA, the CDR3 is TGTGCCAGCAGACGGGGACTAGCGGGAGGTTACGAGCAGTACTTC. This codes for CASRRGLAGGYEQYF.

The CDR3 nucleotides read TGTGCCAGCAGCCCCTCTTTTGCAGGTAGCGGGAGTAGCTATGAGCAGTTCTTC. It codes for CASSPSFAGSGSSYEQFF. The rearrangement links TRBV7-7 to TRBJ2-1, with 9 bases that match TRBD2. The germline CDR1 and CDR2 sequences are SSHAT and FNYEAQ (reference sequence). The J segment lost 8 bases and the V segment lost 5 bases, leaving 19 bases of the junction unmatched. This CDR3 spans 18 amino acids.

The V call is TRBV28, the J call TRBJ2-3; D perhaps matches TRBD1 (6 bases). V lost 6 bases and J lost 2, with 18 bases in between. The CDR3 spans 16 residues. The germline V gene has CDR1 MDHEN and CDR2 SYDVKM. The CDR3 DNA follows: TGTGCCAGCAGCCGACCAGGGGCGCTGAACACAGATACGCAGTATTTT. Its protein product is CASSRPGALNTDTQYF.

The chain uses TRBV5-1 and TRBJ1-5, with TRBD1 identical over 9 bases. CDR1 SGHRS and CDR2 YFSETQ come from the germline V gene. The CDR3 is 14 residues long. The trim removed 4 bases at V and 4 bases at J, leaving 3 bases unmatched. The CDR3 loop is CASSPGQGNQPQHF. CDR3 nucleotides: TGCGCCAGCAGCCCCGGACAGGGGAATCAGCCCCAGCATTTT.

This rearrangement joins TRBV25-1 to TRBJ2-1, with 7 nucleotides matching TRBD2. After removal of 4 bases from V and 1 base from J, the junction contained 7 bases not matched to a gene. Germline V lookup: CDR1 MGHDK, CDR2 SYGVNS. CDR3 size: 16 residues. CDR3 protein: CASSGLGGRSYNEQFF. The CDR3 nucleotides are TGTGCCAGCAGTGGCTTAGGCGGGAGATCCTACAATGAGCAGTTCTTC.

The sample holds a few counts of this clone. CDR3: CASSLLRTGDWSHSPLHF. Written as DNA, the CDR3 is TGTGCCAGCAGCTTACTACGGACAGGGGATTGGAGCCATTCACCCCTCCACTTT. The rearrangement uses TRBV11-2 and TRBJ1-6; 9 bases are shared with TRBD1. CDR1 SGHAT and CDR2 FQNNGV come from the germline V gene. V lost 2 bases, J lost 8 bases, and 13 bases stayed unmatched. The CDR3 is made up of 18 amino acids.

This chain links TRBV7-2 with TRBJ2-7, with 8 bases fitting TRBD1. The V gene end was trimmed by 10 bases and the J gene end by 3 bases; junction bases not matched to a gene: 2. The germline gives CDR1 SGHTA, CDR2 FQGNSA. The CDR3 is made up of 11 amino acids. The CDR3 loop is CATDRGYEQYF. The CDR3 DNA follows: TGTGCCACCGACAGGGGCTACGAGCAGTACTTC.

The V gene is TRBV2, the J gene TRBJ2-5, with 12 bases that match TRBD2. Germline V gene lookup returns CDR1 SNHLY and CDR2 FYNNEI. V shed 7 bases, J shed 7 bases, and the junction held 16 bases outside the gene matches. The CDR3 runs to 17 residues. The CDR3, as DNA: TGTGCCAGCATTTCCGAAAGAGTGACTAGCGGGAGAGTGACCCAGTACTTC. It translates to CASISERVTSGRVTQYF.

The genes are TRBV7-6 and TRBJ2-5, with 10 bases identical to TRBD2. The CDR3 runs 14 residues. Per germline, CDR1 SGHVS and CDR2 FNYEAQ. Germline trimming cut 6 bases from V and 5 bases from J; bases unmatched to any gene: 6. CDR3 residues: CASSLAGVDETQYF. CDR3 coding DNA: TGTGCCAGCAGTCTAGCGGGAGTGGATGAGACCCAGTACTTC.

This chain joins TRBV7-2 and TRBJ2-1; D might be TRBD2 (7 bases). Germline CDR1 and CDR2: SGHTA and FQGNSA. The CDR3 spans 14 residues. V lost 5 bases and J lost 9, with 17 bases in between. CDR3 bases: TGTGCCAGCAGCCCCATGAGGGGAGGGGGTGAGCAGTTCTTC. This translates into CASSPMRGGGEQFF. The full variable domain, its missing parts supplied by reference TRBV7-2 and TRBJ2-1, is GAGVSQSPSNKVTEKGKDVELRCDPISGHTALYWYRQSLGQGLEFLIYFQGNSAPDKSGLPSDRFSAERTGGSVSTLTIQRTQQEDSAVYLCASSPMRGGGEQFFGPGTRLTVL.

The chain is built from TRBV27 and TRBJ2-2; D is undetermined. Trimming took off 3 bases at V and 3 bases at J, with 8 bases between the two ends. Germline V gene sequence: CDR1 MNHEY, CDR2 SMNVEV (reference sequence). CDR3 size: 14 residues. In nucleotides, the CDR3 is TGTGCCAGCAGTTTTTGGCAGGACACCGGGGAGCTGTTTTTT. This codes for CASSFWQDTGELFF.